Reported below is one T cell receptor beta chain. Cohorts were assigned according to the clinical history that participants reported. Trimming took 4 bases from V and 8 from J, leaving 18 bases between them. Germline CDR1 is MGHRA and CDR2 is YSYEKL. CDR3 length equals 16 residues. Authors' methods: Amplification of reference gene primers was used by the study to estimate nucleated cell counts. Data came from immunoSEQ multiplex PCR; TCRdb stores just in-frame clones and leaves some out. The DNA gave D and trimming, while V, J and clone size come from that table. Here the sample spans approximately 270,000 clones, approximately 90% being singletons. This sample is drawn from a study of blood T cell repertoires in COVID-19.

The chain recombines TRBV4-1 with TRBJ1-6; D perhaps matches TRBD1 (6 bases). This TCR was recovered from a man aged 35 to 55 who had been exposed to COVID-19. Input material: PBMCs or T cells enriched from blood (not recorded which). In DNA, the CDR3 is TGCGCCAGCAGCCGACCGACGGGACATGAGGATTCACCCCTCCACTTT. It encodes CASSRPTGHEDSPLHF.